Each of the 24 T cell receptor beta chains below was sequenced from the same sample in a study of neurological immune-mediated disorders. TCRdb recomputed calls from the 5' RACE reads with MiXCR, one row per CDR3 protein. The data hold 40,000 to 50,000 distinct CDR3 sequences, with under 2% observed a single time. The sequenced sample was PBMCs. The receptors originated from a woman between 35 and 50 years old with multiple sclerosis.

This clonotype was recorded many times. This chain links TRBV12-3 or TRBV12-4 with TRBJ1-1, with 7 positions matching TRBD1. V lost 7 bases, J lost 5 bases, and 10 bases stayed unmatched. The CDR3 is 14 amino acids. The CDR3 sequence: CASTLTGIKTEAFF. For the CDR3, the DNA is TGTGCCAGCACCTTGACAGGGATTAAGACTGAAGCTTTCTTT.

This clonotype was counted many times. The rearrangement links TRBV5-1 to TRBJ1-4; tentatively, D is TRBD1 (5 bases). CDR3 length: 14 amino acids. V was cut by 4 bases and J by 8 bases, with 15 bases left in between. Germline V gene sequence: CDR1 SGHRS, CDR2 YFSETQ. The CDR3 DNA reads TGCGCCAGCAGCGAGGGGCTTGACGGCGAAAAACTGTTTTTT. Translating gives CASSEGLDGEKLFF. The whole variable domain, remainder taken from reference TRBV5-1 and TRBJ1-4, is KAGVTQTPRYLIKTRGQQVTLSCSPISGHRSVSWYQQTPGQGLQFLFEYFSETQRNKGNFPGRFSGRQFSNSRSEMNVSTLELGDSALYLCASSEGLDGEKLFFGSGTQLSVL.

In its sample, this clonotype was seen many times. The chain joins TRBV6-5 to TRBJ1-5, with no clear D. V lost 0 bases to trimming and J lost 3 bases, with 9 bases between them. This CDR3 is 15 amino acids long. CDR1 and CDR2 (germline): MNHEY, SVGAGI. The DNA of the CDR3 is TGTGCCAGCAGTTACTCGAACGGATTCAATCAGCCCCAGCATTTT. Amino acids: CASSYSNGFNQPQHF.

This clonotype appeared many times. The rearrangement joins TRBV5-1 to TRBJ2-5; 7 bases map to TRBD1. This CDR3 comprises 14 residues. In germline, CDR1 is SGHRS, CDR2 YFSETQ. V gave up 1 base and J gave up 3 bases; unmatched junction bases: 3. The CDR3, as DNA: TGCGCCAGCAGCTTGCAAGGGACAGAAGAGACCCAGTACTTC. Its protein is CASSLQGTEETQYF.

This clonotype has more than one count but fewer than ten. A much bigger clone sits one base away, suggesting this may be a read error. The V and J genes are TRBV10-3 and TRBJ1-5; D gene uncertain. Between the trimmed V and J ends, which lost 6 bases and 0 bases, there was a span of 3 bases. This CDR3 is 12 amino acids long. The germline V gene encodes CDR1 ENHRY and CDR2 SYGVKD. The CDR3 nucleotides read TGTGCCATCAGCAATAGCAATCAGCCCCAGCATTTT. Its translation is CAISNSNQPQHF.

The sample holds many counts of this clonotype. The chain joins TRBV7-6 to TRBJ1-2; D is ambiguous. The V gene's germline CDR1 is SGHVS and CDR2 FNYEAQ. Between the trimmed V and J ends, which lost 5 bases and 0 bases, there was a span of 10 bases. This CDR3 spans 14 amino acids. The chain's CDR3 is CASSPTVANYGYTF. As DNA, the CDR3 is TGTGCCAGCAGCCCTACAGTAGCTAACTATGGCTACACCTTC.

This clonotype has at least ten counts. V is TRBV20-1 and J is TRBJ2-5; 9 bases line up with TRBD2. V trimming: 3 bases; J trimming: 5 bases; junction bases outside the gene matches: 7. The V gene's germline CDR1 is DFQATT and CDR2 SNEGSKA (reference sequence). The CDR3 runs 14 residues. Written as DNA, the CDR3 is TGCAGTGCTAGCCCCCTAGCGGGGTTGGAGACCCAGTACTTC. Translation gives CSASPLAGLETQYF.

This clonotype showed up many times. The chain recombines TRBV25-1 with TRBJ2-2; 8 positions agree with TRBD1. Per germline, CDR1 MGHDK and CDR2 SYGVNS. V lost 7 bases and J lost 8; bases outside the gene matches: 12. The CDR3 sequence is 15 residues long. The CDR3 sequence is CASTQASGGEGELFF. The CDR3 bases are TGTGCCAGCACTCAAGCGTCAGGGGGCGAGGGGGAGCTGTTTTTT.

Many counts were recorded for this clonotype. The V call is TRBV6-6, the J call TRBJ2-1; 8 bases are a match to TRBD1. CDR1 is MNHNY and CDR2 is SVGAGI in the germline V gene (reference sequence). Unmatched junction bases numbered 11, after V lost 5 bases and J lost 8 bases. The CDR3 is 15 amino acids. CDR3 sequence (DNA): TGTGCCAGCAGTGATGGACAGGGTCTGTTGGATGAGCAGTTCTTC. This gives the protein CASSDGQGLLDEQFF.

This clonotype was seen many times. This sequence joins TRBV9 and TRBJ1-1; D call uncertain. Per the germline V gene, CDR1 is SGDLS and CDR2 is YYNGEE. The CDR3 contains 13 residues. The V and J ends lost 2 bases and 1 base respectively, with 6 bases between them. The CDR3 coding sequence is TGTGCCAGCAGCGTTACGACGAACACTGAAGCTTTCTTT. It encodes CASSVTTNTEAFF. Filled out from reference TRBV9 and TRBJ1-1, the complete variable domain reads DSGVTQTPKHLITATGQRVTLRCSPRSGDLSVYWYQQSLDQGLQFLIQYYNGEERAKGNILERFSAQQFPDLHSELNLSSLELGDSALYFCASSVTTNTEAFFGQGTRLTVV.

This clonotype was observed at least ten times. V and J are TRBV7-6 and TRBJ2-2; no definite D call. Per the germline V gene, CDR1 is SGHVS and CDR2 is FNYEAQ. Deletions cut 5 bases from V and 4 bases from J, with 11 bases between. The CDR3 has 14 residues. Written as DNA, the CDR3 is TGTGCCAGCAGCCGAAGACTCACCACCGGGGAGCTGTTTTTT. Protein: CASSRRLTTGELFF.

This clonotype was observed many times. CDR3 region: CASSLRGGQDTLNTEAFF. DNA of the CDR3: TGTGCCAGCAGCTTAAGAGGGGGACAGGACACTTTGAACACTGAAGCTTTCTTT. The rearrangement joins TRBV7-8 to TRBJ1-1, with 8 bases matching TRBD1. Germline V gene sequence: CDR1 SGHVS, CDR2 FQNEAQ. The CDR3 has 18 amino acids. Unmatched junction bases numbered 11, after V lost 2 bases and J lost 0 bases.

There are many counts of this clonotype. The junction and the germline gene differ at one end; a read error may be behind it. V gene TRBV6-1 combines with J gene TRBJ2-4; D remains unclear. The germline CDR1 and CDR2 sequences are MNHNS and SASEGT. The CDR3 is 14 amino acids. CDR3 nucleotides: TGTGCCAGCAGCGAAGTCTCGACCGAAAACATTCAGTACTTC. Residues: CASSEVSTENIQYF.

This clonotype was counted many times. V and J are TRBV20-1 and TRBJ1-1; perhaps TRBD1 as D (5 bases). V was shortened by 5 bases and J by 4 bases, with 14 bases between the two germline ends. Germline CDR1 and CDR2: DFQATT and SNEGSKA (reference sequence). The CDR3 covers 13 residues. The CDR3 spells CSASQGIGTEAFF. CDR3 sequence (DNA): TGCAGTGCTTCCCAGGGTATCGGCACTGAAGCTTTCTTT.

This sequence joins TRBV18 and TRBJ1-1; TRBD1 matches 7 bases. Germline assignment: CDR1 KGHSH and CDR2 LQKENI. The V and J ends lost 6 bases and 4 bases, in that order; junction bases with no gene match: 11. This CDR3 contains 15 residues. CDR3 sequence: CASSPRGAQGTEAFF. The CDR3 bases are TGTGCCAGCTCCCCCAGGGGGGCGCAGGGCACTGAAGCTTTCTTT.

There are many counts of this clonotype. The chain combines TRBV11-2 with TRBJ1-4, with TRBD1 identical over 8 bases. The germline V gene encodes CDR1 SGHAT and CDR2 FQNNGV. The CDR3 totals 15 residues. J was trimmed by 7 bases and V by 5 bases; bases with no gene match: 9. CDR3 nucleotide sequence: TGTGCCAGCAGCAGCGGACAGGGTTGGGGTGAAAAACTGTTTTTT. This sequence encodes CASSSGQGWGEKLFF.

This clonotype was found many times. This chain joins TRBV5-1 and TRBJ2-3; 12 bases match TRBD1. CDR1 is SGHRS, CDR2 YFSETQ, per germline. CDR3 length: 16 residues. J was trimmed by 2 bases and V by 0 bases; bases with no gene match: 1. The CDR3 reads CASSLVGQGATDTQYF. The DNA for the CDR3 is TGCGCCAGCAGCTTGGTGGGACAGGGGGCCACAGATACGCAGTATTTT.

This clonotype was detected many times. This chain connects TRBV5-1 to TRBJ2-2, with TRBD2 identical over 9 bases. The CDR3 has 18 amino acids. The trim removed 1 base at V and 5 bases at J, leaving 12 bases unmatched. Germline assignment: CDR1 SGHRS and CDR2 YFSETQ. The CDR3, as DNA: TGCGCCAGCAGCTTGCGTTTTTTGGCTAGCGGGACTACCGGGGAGCTGTTTTTT. Encoded protein: CASSLRFLASGTTGELFF.

This clonotype was found many times. The rearrangement links TRBV20-1 to TRBJ2-1; 9 bases agree with TRBD2. The germline CDR1 and CDR2 sequences are DFQATT and SNEGSKA (reference sequence). The ends lost 0 bases at V and 9 bases at J; junction bases unmatched: 6. This CDR3 has 14 amino acids. The CDR3 loop reads CSAREELAGGEQFF. Written as DNA, the CDR3 is TGCAGTGCTAGAGAGGAACTAGCGGGTGGTGAGCAGTTCTTC.

This clonotype was counted many times. The rearrangement links TRBV7-9 to TRBJ2-1; no reliable D call. V was cut by 2 bases and J by 10 bases, with 9 bases left in between. The CDR3 is made up of 12 amino acids. Germline CDR1 reads SEHNR; CDR2 reads FQNEAQ (reference sequence). The CDR3: CASSLFVEEQFF. CDR3 nucleotide sequence: TGTGCCAGCAGCTTATTCGTGGAGGAGCAGTTCTTC. Full variable domain (rest looked up from reference TRBV7-9 and TRBJ2-1): DTGVSQNPRHKITKRGQNVTFRCDPISEHNRLYWYRQTLGQGPEFLTYFQNEAQLEKSRLLSDRFSAERPKGSFSTLEIQRTEQGDSAMYLCASSLFVEEQFFGPGTRLTVL.

A few counts support this clonotype. This may be a read error: a much more frequent sequence differs by one nucleotide. The conserved final phenylalanine or tryptophan is absent from the CDR3, which likely points to a read error. This chain uses TRBV7-8 with TRBJ1-5; D not certain. The length of the CDR3 is 14 residues. Trimming removed 5 bases at V and 4 bases at J, with 12 bases between. Germline-derived CDR1 and CDR2 are SGHVS and FQNEAQ. The CDR3 DNA is TGTGCCAGCAGCCAGATGGGGAAAAATCAGCCCCAGCATTGT. The encoded protein is CASSQMGKNQPQHC.

This clonotype appeared many times. The chain is built from TRBV20-1 and TRBJ2-7, with 9 bases identical to TRBD1. Trimming cost V 4 bases and J 4 bases; bases outside gene matches: 8. The CDR3 is 14 residues long. Germline CDR1 reads DFQATT; CDR2 reads SNEGSKA (reference sequence). CDR3 coding DNA: TGCAGTGCTAAAGAGGGGACAGGGCGATACGAGCAGTACTTC. Its translation is CSAKEGTGRYEQYF.

This clonotype was seen many times. The chain links TRBV24-1 to TRBJ2-2; D is perhaps TRBD1 (7 bases). Germline CDR1 and CDR2: KGHDR and SFDVKD. V shed 1 base and J shed 3 bases, with 11 bases lying between them. The CDR3 is 16 amino acids. Written as DNA, the CDR3 is TGTGCCACCAGTGATTTTGGAGGGGGCGACACCGGGGAGCTGTTTTTT. Translating gives CATSDFGGGDTGELFF.

This clonotype was detected ten times or more. The chain carries TRBV6-5 and TRBJ2-5, with D tentatively TRBD2 (6 bases). CDR3 length: 16 residues. The V and J ends lost 5 bases and 0 bases respectively, with 16 bases between them. Germline loops: CDR1 MNHEY, CDR2 SVGAGI. In nucleotides, the CDR3 is TGTGCCAGCAGTCGAGGACTACCGAGGTACCAAGAGACCCAGTACTTC. This gives the protein CASSRGLPRYQETQYF.